The rows below give T cell receptor beta chains drawn from one sample of a study of T cells in Graves' hyperthyroidism and ophthalmopathy. TCRdb processed the multiplex PCR reads anew with MiXCR; each CDR3 protein has one entry. The sample has 200,000 to 250,000 distinct CDR3 sequences, about 25% seen once. The sample consisted of blood. These receptors were obtained from a middle-aged woman with Graves' ophthalmopathy. Each CDR3 is given with its conserved first and last residue. D genes are given only for firm matches. Clone sizes are given selectively: once, few, many, or a class where the clone is expanded.

J	V	size	D	DNA	CDR3
TRBJ2-2	TRBV6-2/TRBV6-3	many	TRBD2	TGTGCCAGCACCCTCGAGGCGGGAGGGCGTCAGAGCACCGGGGAGCTGTTTTTT	CASTLEAGGRQSTGELFF
TRBJ1-2	TRBV12-3/TRBV12-4	.	TRBD1	TGTGCCAGCAGTGGGACAGCCTTCAACTATGGCTACACCTTC	CASSGTAFNYGYTF
TRBJ2-7	TRBV6-5	many	TRBD2	TGTGCCAGCAGTCCCCCGGGACTAGCGGACGAGCAGTACTTC	CASSPPGLADEQYF
TRBJ2-7	TRBV30	.	.	TGTGCCTGGAGTGTAACTGGGATAGTATGGGAGCAGTACTTC	CAWSVTGIVWEQYF
TRBJ2-2	TRBV28	.	.	TGTGCCAGCAGAAGATCCCCAAGCAGTACGCTGTTTTTT	CASRRSPSSTLFF
TRBJ2-2	TRBV7-2	many	TRBD2	TGTGCCAGCAGCTTGGGACTACCCCCCGGGGAGCTGTTTTTT	CASSLGLPPGELFF
TRBJ1-1	TRBV29-1	.	.	TGCAGTGTTTTTGGGGGGGTGGGCACTGAAGCTTTCTTT	CSVFGGVGTEAFF
TRBJ1-1	TRBV10-2	many	TRBD1	TGCGCCAGCAGTGTGACAGGGGGCACTGAAGCTTTCTTT	CASSVTGGTEAFF
TRBJ2-5	TRBV6-2/TRBV6-3	few	TRBD2	TGTGCCAGCAGAACTGGGCTAGCGGGGCGCGAGACCCAGTACTTC	CASRTGLAGRETQYF
TRBJ2-7	TRBV6-1	.	.	TGTGCCAGCAGTGAAGAGGGACACTACGAGCAGTACTTC	CASSEEGHYEQYF
TRBJ2-5	TRBV29-1	.	.	TGCAGCGCCGGAGAGACCCAGTACTTC	CSAGETQYF
TRBJ2-5	TRBV29-1	many	.	TGCAGCGTTGATCTCGGGCAGGGCGAGACCCAGTACTTC	CSVDLGQGETQYF
TRBJ2-7	TRBV28	many	.	TGTGCCAGCAGTTTATATACTGGAGAGCAGTACTTC	CASSLYTGEQYF
TRBJ1-1	TRBV19	many	.	TGTGCCAGTAGTACGGGACGGCAGAACACTGAAGCTTTCTTT	CASSTGRQNTEAFF
TRBJ1-1	TRBV18	.	.	TGTGCCAGCTCACTAGATAGGGGTAGTGAAGCTTTCTTT	CASSLDRGSEAFF
TRBJ2-7	TRBV5-1	many	TRBD2	TGCGCCAGCAGCCCGCGGACTAGCGGGGCTTACGAGCAGTACTTC	CASSPRTSGAYEQYF
TRBJ1-3	TRBV12-3/TRBV12-4	few	.	TGTGCCAGCAGTTTAATGATCACAAACACCATATATTTT	CASSLMITNTIYF
TRBJ2-7	TRBV6-2/TRBV6-3	many	TRBD2	TGTGCCAGCAGCCCCTCGGGAGGAGCGGGACCCTACGAGCAGTACTTC	CASSPSGGAGPYEQYF
TRBJ2-5	TRBV15	.	.	TGTGCCACCAGCAGAGAAAGCCAGGGCCAAGAGACCCAGTACTTC	CATSRESQGQETQYF
TRBJ2-7	TRBV2	few	.	TGTGCCAGCAGTGCGCGGACTGAGGGTCCTTACGAGCAGTACTTC	CASSARTEGPYEQYF
TRBJ2-7	TRBV28	.	TRBD2	TGTGCCAGCAGTCCGTCGCTCGGGACTAGCGGTAGTTATGAGCAGTACTTC	CASSPSLGTSGSYEQYF
TRBJ2-5	TRBV6-5	many	TRBD2	TGTGCCAGCAGTTACTCACCCAGGGAGGGCTTTAAAGAGACCCAGTACTTC	CASSYSPREGFKETQYF
TRBJ2-5	TRBV6-2/TRBV6-3	many	TRBD1	TGTGCCAGCAGCAGAGCAGGGGGCAAGACCCAGTACTTC	CASSRAGGKTQYF
TRBJ2-5	TRBV9	many	.	TGTGCCAGCGCGGCTAGCGTGCAGGGGCAAGAGACCCAGTACTTC	CASAASVQGQETQYF
TRBJ2-2	TRBV11-2	.	.	TGTGCCAGCAGCAACCGCAGGGCCCCGAACACCGGGGAGCTGTTTTTT	CASSNRRAPNTGELFF
TRBJ1-6	TRBV6-1	many	.	TGTGCCAGCAGTGAACGGACAGAACGAAATTCACCCCTCCACTTT	CASSERTERNSPLHF
TRBJ1-2	TRBV30	.	.	TGTGCCTACTTTTTAGGAAGCTACACCTTC	CAYFLGSYTF
TRBJ1-2	TRBV6-5	many	.	TGTGCCAGCATCTCAGGGGCTAGTGGCTACACCTTC	CASISGASGYTF
TRBJ2-7	TRBV7-8	many	TRBD2	TGTGCCAGCAGCTTAGAGAGCGGGAGGGCCCTCGTCGAGCAGTACTTC	CASSLESGRALVEQYF
TRBJ2-7	TRBV6-2/TRBV6-3	many	TRBD2	TGTGCCACATGGGGACTAGCGGGAGTTCACGAGCAGTACTTC	CATWGLAGVHEQYF
TRBJ1-1	TRBV28	many	.	TGTGCCGCGAGGGCAGCGCAGAACACTGAAGCTTTCTTT	CAARAAQNTEAFF
TRBJ1-6	TRBV6-1	.	TRBD1	TGTGCCAGCAGACCTGGGACAGGCAATAATTCACCCCTCCACTTT	CASRPGTGNNSPLHF
TRBJ1-2	TRBV28	.	.	TGTGCCAGCAGACCTACCGGGACACTAAACTATGGCTACACCTTC	CASRPTGTLNYGYTF
TRBJ2-5	TRBV5-1	many	.	TGCGCCAGCAGCTTGGTTTCGGGGAGAGCCCAAGAGACCCAGTACTTC	CASSLVSGRAQETQYF